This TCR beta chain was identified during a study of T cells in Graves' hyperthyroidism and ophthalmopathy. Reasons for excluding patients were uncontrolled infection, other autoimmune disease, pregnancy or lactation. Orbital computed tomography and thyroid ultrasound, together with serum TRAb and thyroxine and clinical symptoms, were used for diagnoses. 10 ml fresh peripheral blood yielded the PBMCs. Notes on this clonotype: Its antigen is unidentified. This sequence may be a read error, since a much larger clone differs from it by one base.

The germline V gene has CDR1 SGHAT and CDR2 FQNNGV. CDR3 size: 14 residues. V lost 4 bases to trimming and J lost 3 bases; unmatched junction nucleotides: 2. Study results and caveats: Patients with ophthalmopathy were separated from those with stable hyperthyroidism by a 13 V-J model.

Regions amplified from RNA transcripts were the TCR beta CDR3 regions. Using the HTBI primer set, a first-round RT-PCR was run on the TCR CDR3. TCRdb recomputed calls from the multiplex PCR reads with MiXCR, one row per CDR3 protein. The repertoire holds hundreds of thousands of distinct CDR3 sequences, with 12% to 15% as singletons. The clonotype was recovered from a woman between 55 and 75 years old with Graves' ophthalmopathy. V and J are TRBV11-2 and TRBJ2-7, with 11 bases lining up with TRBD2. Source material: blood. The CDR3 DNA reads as TGTGCCAGCAGCTCGGGACTAGCGGACTACGAGCAGTACTTC. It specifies CASSSGLADYEQYF.